Given below is one T cell receptor (beta chain) in context. This same CDR3 is encoded by further DNA sequences in the sample. These data are taken from a study of OX40 agonist ivuxolimab in advanced cancers. Clones were sequenced by immunoSEQ multiplex PCR, and TCRdb holds only the in-frame ones, with some missing. The repertoire holds 57,000 or so clones, with approximately 90% as singletons. V shed 0 bases and J shed 5 bases, with 7 bases lying between them. Germline V gene data show CDR1 as LGHNA and CDR2 as YNFKEQ. The length of the CDR3 is 13 residues. The TCR comes from an adult with an advanced solid tumor such as melanoma, head and neck, liver or kidney cancer. This rearrangement joins TRBV4-2 to TRBJ2-5; D not certain. The material sequenced was CD4+ or CD8+ T cells sorted from blood, taken in a trial of the OX40 agonist ivuxolimab. The CDR3 loop is CASSQESRETQYF. The CDR3 nucleotides are TGTGCCAGCAGCCAAGAAAGCAGGGAGACCCAGTACTTC.